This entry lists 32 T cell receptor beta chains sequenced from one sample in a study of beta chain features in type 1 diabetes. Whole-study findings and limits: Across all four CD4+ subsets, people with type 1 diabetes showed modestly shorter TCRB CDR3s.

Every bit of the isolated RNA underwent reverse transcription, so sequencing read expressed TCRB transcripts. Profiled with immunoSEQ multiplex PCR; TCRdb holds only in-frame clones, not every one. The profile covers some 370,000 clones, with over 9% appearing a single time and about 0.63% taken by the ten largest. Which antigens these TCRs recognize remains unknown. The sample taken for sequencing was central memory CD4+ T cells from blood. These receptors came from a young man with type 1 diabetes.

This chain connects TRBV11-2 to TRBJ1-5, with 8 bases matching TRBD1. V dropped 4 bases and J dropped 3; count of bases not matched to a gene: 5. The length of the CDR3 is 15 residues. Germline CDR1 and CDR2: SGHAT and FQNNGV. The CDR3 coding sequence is TGTGCCAGCAGCTCAGGGGGCCTTATCAATCAGCCCCAGCATTTT. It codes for CASSSGGLINQPQHF.

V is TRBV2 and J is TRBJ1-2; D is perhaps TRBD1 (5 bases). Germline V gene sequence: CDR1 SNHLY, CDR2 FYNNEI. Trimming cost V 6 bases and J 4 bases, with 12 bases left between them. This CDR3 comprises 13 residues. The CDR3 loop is CASSSDRFYGYTF. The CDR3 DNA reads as TGTGCCAGCAGCAGTGACAGATTCTATGGCTACACCTTC. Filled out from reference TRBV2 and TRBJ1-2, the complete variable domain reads EPEVTQTPSHQVTQMGQEVILRCVPISNHLYFYWYRQILGQKVEFLVSFYNNEISEKSEIFDDQFSVERPDGSNFTLKIRSTKLEDSAMYFCASSSDRFYGYTFGSGTRLTVV.

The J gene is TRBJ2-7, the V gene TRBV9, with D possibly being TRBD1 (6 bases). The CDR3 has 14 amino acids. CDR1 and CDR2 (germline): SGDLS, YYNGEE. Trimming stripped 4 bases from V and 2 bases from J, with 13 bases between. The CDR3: CASSRGGDTYEQYF. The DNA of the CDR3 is TGTGCCAGCAGCCGAGGGGGAGATACCTACGAGCAGTACTTC.

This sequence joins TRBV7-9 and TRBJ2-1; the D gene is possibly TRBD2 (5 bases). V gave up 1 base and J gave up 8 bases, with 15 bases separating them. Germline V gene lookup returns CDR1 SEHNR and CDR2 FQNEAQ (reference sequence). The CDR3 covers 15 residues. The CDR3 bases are TGTGCCAGCAGCTTAGGACTCGCTAGGAGGCATGAGCAGTTCTTC. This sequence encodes CASSLGLARRHEQFF.

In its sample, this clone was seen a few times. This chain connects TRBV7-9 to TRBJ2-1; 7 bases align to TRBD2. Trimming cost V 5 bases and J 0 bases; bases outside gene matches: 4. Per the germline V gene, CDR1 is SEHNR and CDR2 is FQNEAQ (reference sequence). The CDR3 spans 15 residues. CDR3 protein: CASSRAGPSYNEQFF. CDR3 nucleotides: TGTGCCAGCAGCCGAGCGGGACCCTCCTACAATGAGCAGTTCTTC.

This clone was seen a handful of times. The DNA for the CDR3 is TGTGCCAGCAGCTTCCAGGATCGTATGAGCTCCTACGAGCAGTACTTC. It yields the protein CASSFQDRMSSYEQYF. The chain carries TRBV11-2 and TRBJ2-7, with D uncertain. V lost 3 bases and J 0 bases, leaving 15 bases between the germline ends. This CDR3 contains 16 residues. The germline V gene has CDR1 SGHAT and CDR2 FQNNGV. Looking up the rest from reference TRBV11-2 and TRBJ2-7 gives the full variable domain: EAGVAQSPRYKIIEKRQSVAFWCNPISGHATLYWYQQILGQGPKLLIQFQNNGVVDDSQLPKDRFSAERLKGVDSTLKIQPAKLEDSAVYLCASSFQDRMSSYEQYFGPGTRLTVT.

The CDR3 loop reads CATHSNFYNEQFF. CDR3 in DNA: TGTGCCACCCACAGCAATTTCTACAATGAGCAGTTCTTC. V usage is TRBV27 and J usage is TRBJ2-1; D is unclear. Germline V CDR1 and CDR2: MNHEY, SMNVEV (reference sequence). Trimming took 10 bases from V and 3 from J, leaving 13 bases between them. The CDR3 consists of 13 residues.

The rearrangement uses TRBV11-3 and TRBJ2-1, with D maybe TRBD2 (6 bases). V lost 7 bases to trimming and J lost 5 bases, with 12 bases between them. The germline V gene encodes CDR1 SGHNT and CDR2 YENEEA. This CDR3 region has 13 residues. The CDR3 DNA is TGTGCCAGCACCACGGGGGAGGACAATGAGCAGTTCTTC. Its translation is CASTTGEDNEQFF. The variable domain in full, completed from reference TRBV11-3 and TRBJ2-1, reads EAGVVQSPRYKIIEKKQPVAFWCNPISGHNTLYWYLQNLGQGPELLIRYENEEAVDDSQLPKDRFSAERLKGVDSTLKIQPAELGDSAVYLCASTTGEDNEQFFGPGTRLTVL.

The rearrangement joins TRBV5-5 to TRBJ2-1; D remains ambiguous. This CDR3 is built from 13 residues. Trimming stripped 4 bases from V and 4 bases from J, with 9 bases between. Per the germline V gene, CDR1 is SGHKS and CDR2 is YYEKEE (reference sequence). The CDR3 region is CASSPEGYNEQFF. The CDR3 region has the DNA TGTGCCAGCAGCCCGGAAGGGTACAATGAGCAGTTCTTC. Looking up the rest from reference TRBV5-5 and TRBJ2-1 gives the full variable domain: DAGVTQSPTHLIKTRGQQVTLRCSPISGHKSVSWYQQVLGQGPQFIFQYYEKEERGRGNFPDRFSARQFPNYSSELNVNALLLGDSALYLCASSPEGYNEQFFGPGTRLTVL.

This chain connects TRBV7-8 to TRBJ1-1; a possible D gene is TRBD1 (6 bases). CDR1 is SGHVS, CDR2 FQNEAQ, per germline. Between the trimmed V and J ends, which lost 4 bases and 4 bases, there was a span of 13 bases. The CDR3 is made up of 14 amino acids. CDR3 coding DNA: TGTGCCAGCAGCTCGTTAGGGGGAAGCACTGAAGCTTTCTTT. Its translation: CASSSLGGSTEAFF.

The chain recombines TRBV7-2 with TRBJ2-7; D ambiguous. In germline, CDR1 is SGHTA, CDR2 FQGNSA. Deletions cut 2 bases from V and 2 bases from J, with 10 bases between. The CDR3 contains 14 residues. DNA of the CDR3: TGTGCCAGCAGCTTAATCCCGGGCCCCTACGAGCAGTACTTC. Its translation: CASSLIPGPYEQYF. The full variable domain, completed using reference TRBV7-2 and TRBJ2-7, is GAGVSQSPSNKVTEKGKDVELRCDPISGHTALYWYRQSLGQGLEFLIYFQGNSAPDKSGLPSDRFSAERTGGSVSTLTIQRTQQEDSAVYLCASSLIPGPYEQYFGPGTRLTVT.

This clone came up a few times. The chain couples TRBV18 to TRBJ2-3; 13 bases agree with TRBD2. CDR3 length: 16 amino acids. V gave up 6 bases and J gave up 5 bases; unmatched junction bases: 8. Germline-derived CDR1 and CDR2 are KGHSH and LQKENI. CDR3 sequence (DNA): TGTGCCAGCTCCCCCGGACTAGCGGGAGTTAGAGATACGCAGTATTTT. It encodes CASSPGLAGVRDTQYF.

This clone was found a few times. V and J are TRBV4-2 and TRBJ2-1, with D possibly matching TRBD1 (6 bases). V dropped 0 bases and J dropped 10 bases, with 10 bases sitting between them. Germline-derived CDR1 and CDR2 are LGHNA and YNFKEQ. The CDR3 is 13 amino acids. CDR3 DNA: TGTGCCAGCAGCCAAGAGGTTGACAGGGAGCAGTTCTTC. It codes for CASSQEVDREQFF.

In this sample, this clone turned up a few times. The CDR3 DNA is TGTGCCAGCAGGGATGAGGTTTACGAGCAGTACTTC. It codes for CASRDEVYEQYF. The rearrangement uses TRBV27 and TRBJ2-7; D uncertain. This CDR3 has 12 amino acids. CDR1 MNHEY and CDR2 SMNVEV come from the germline V gene (reference sequence). Trimming took off 6 bases at V and 4 bases at J, with 10 bases between the two ends.

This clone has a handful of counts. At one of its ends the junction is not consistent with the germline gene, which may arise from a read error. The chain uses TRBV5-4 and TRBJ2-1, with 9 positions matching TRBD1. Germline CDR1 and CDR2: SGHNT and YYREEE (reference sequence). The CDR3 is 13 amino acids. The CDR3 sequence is CASSKDRGDEQFF. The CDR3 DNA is TGCGCCAGCAGCAAGGACAGGGGCGATGAGCAGTTCTTC.

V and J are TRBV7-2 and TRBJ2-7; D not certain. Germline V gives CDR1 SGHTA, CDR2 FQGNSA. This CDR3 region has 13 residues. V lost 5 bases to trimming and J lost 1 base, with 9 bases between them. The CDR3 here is CASSPHRSYEQYF. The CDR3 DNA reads TGTGCCAGCAGCCCTCACAGATCCTACGAGCAGTACTTC.

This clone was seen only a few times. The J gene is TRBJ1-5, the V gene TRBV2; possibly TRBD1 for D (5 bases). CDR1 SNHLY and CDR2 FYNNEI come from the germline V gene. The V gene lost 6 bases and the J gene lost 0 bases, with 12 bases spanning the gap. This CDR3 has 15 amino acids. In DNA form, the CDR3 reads TGTGCCAGCAGCGTCCTCACAGGTAGCAATCAGCCCCAGCATTTT. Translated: CASSVLTGSNQPQHF.

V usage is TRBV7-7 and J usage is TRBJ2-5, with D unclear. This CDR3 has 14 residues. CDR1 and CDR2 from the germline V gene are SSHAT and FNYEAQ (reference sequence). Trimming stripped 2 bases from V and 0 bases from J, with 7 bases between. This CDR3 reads CASSLRADQETQYF. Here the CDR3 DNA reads TGTGCCAGCAGCTTAAGGGCAGACCAAGAGACCCAGTACTTC.

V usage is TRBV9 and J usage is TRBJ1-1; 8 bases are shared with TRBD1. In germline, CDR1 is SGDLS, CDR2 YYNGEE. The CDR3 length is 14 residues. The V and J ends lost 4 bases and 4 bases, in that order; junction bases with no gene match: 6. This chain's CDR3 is CASSPRDRSTEAFF. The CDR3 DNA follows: TGTGCCAGCAGCCCCCGGGACAGGAGCACTGAAGCTTTCTTT.

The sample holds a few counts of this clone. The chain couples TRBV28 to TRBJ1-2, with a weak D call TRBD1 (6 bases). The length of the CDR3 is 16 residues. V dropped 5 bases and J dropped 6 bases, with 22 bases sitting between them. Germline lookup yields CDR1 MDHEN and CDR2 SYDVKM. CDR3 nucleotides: TGTGCCAGCAGTAGTTCGGGAGGGGGACGGCAGGATGGCTACACCTTC. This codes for CASSSSGGGRQDGYTF.

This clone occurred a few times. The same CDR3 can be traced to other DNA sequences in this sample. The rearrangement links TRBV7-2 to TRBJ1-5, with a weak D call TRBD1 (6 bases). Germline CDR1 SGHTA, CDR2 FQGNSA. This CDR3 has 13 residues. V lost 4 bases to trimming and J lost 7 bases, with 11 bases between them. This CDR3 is CASSSLGGQPQHF. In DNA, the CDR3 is TGTGCCAGCAGCTCCCTTGGGGGCCAGCCCCAGCATTTT.

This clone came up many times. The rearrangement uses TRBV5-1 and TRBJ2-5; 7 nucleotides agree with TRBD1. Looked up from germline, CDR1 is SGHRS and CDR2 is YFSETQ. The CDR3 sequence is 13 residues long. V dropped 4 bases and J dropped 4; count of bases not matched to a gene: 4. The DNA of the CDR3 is TGCGCCAGCAGCGAGAGGGGGCGAGAGACCCAGTACTTC. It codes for CASSERGRETQYF.

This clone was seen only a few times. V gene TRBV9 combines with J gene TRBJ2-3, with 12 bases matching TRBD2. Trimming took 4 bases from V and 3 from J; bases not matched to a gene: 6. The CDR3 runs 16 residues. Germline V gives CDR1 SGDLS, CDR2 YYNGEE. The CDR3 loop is CASSLTSGSLTDTQYF. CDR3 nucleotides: TGTGCCAGCAGCCTGACTAGCGGGAGTCTGACAGATACGCAGTATTTT. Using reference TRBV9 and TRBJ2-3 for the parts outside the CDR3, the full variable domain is DSGVTQTPKHLITATGQRVTLRCSPRSGDLSVYWYQQSLDQGLQFLIQYYNGEERAKGNILERFSAQQFPDLHSELNLSSLELGDSALYFCASSLTSGSLTDTQYFGPGTRLTVL.

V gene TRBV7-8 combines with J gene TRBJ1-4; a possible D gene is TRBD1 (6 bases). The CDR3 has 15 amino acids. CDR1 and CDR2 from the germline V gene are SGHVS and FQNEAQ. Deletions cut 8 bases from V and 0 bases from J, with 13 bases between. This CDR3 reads CASQGSGATNEKLFF. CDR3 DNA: TGTGCCAGCCAGGGGTCGGGGGCAACTAATGAAAAACTGTTTTTT.

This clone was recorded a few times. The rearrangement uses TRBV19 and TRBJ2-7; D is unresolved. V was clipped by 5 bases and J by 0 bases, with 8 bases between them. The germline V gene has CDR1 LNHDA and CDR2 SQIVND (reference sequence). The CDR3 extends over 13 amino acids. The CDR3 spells CASSGSSSYEQYF. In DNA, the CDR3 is TGTGCCAGTAGTGGATCCAGCTCCTACGAGCAGTACTTC.

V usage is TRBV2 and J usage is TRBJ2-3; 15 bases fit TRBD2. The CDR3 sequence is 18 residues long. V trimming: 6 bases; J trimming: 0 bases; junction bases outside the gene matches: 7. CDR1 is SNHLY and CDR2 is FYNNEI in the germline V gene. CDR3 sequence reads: CASSLGLAGGPSTDTQYF. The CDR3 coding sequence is TGTGCCAGCAGCCTAGGACTAGCGGGAGGGCCTAGCACAGATACGCAGTATTTT.

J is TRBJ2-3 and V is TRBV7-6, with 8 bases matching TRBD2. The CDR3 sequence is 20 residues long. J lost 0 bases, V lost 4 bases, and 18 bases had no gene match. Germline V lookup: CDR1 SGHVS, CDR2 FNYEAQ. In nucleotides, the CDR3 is TGTGCCAGCAGCTCCCCGCCGGTGGATAGCGGGGTTACTAGCACAGATACGCAGTATTTT. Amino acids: CASSSPPVDSGVTSTDTQYF.

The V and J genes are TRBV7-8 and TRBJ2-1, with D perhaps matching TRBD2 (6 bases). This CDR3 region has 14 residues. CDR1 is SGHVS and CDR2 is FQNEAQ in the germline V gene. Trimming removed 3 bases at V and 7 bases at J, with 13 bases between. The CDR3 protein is CASSLPLTRNEQFF. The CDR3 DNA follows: TGTGCCAGCAGCTTGCCCCTGACTAGGAATGAGCAGTTCTTC.

The CDR3 is CASSVAGLGTYEQYF. In nucleotides, the CDR3 is TGTGCCAGCAGCGTAGCGGGGTTGGGGACCTACGAGCAGTACTTC. The rearrangement joins TRBV9 to TRBJ2-7; the D gene is possibly TRBD2 (5 bases). Germline V gene data show CDR1 as SGDLS and CDR2 as YYNGEE. The CDR3 runs 15 residues. With 0 bases removed from V and 2 bases from J, the gap between germline ends came to 12 bases.

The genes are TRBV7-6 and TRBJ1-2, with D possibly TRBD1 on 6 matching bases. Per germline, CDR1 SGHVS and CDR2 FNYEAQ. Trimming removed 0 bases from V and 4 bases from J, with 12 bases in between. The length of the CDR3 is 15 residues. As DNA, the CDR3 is TGTGCCAGCAGCTTAGCGGGGGCCCGGCCCTATGGCTACACCTTC. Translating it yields CASSLAGARPYGYTF. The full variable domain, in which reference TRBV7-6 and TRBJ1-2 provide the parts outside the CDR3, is GAGVSQSPRYKVTKRGQDVALRCDPISGHVSLYWYRQALGQGPEFLTYFNYEAQQDKSGLPNDRFSAERPEGSISTLTIQRTEQRDSAMYRCASSLAGARPYGYTFGSGTRLTVV.

The CDR3, as DNA: TGCGCCAGCGCACCCGGGGGGGTCTCTAACTATGGCTACACCTTC. Translated, it gives CASAPGGVSNYGYTF. The rearrangement links TRBV5-1 to TRBJ1-2, with TRBD1 as a possible D gene (5 bases). CDR1 and CDR2 (germline): SGHRS, YFSETQ. The CDR3 totals 15 residues. V was cut by 7 bases and J by 0 bases, with 16 bases left in between.

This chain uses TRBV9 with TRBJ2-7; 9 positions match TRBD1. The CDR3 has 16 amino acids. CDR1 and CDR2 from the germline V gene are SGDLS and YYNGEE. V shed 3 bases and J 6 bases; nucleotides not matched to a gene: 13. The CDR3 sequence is CASSETGTGYVGEQYF. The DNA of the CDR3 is TGTGCCAGCAGCGAAACCGGGACAGGGTACGTAGGCGAGCAGTACTTC.